One T cell receptor beta chain is described in this entry. The CDR3 is made up of 14 amino acids. The V segment lost 4 bases and the J segment 5 bases; nucleotides outside the gene matches: 7. CDR1 is SNHLY, CDR2 FYNNEI, per germline. This entry is derived from a study of T cell responses to AZD1222 COVID-19 vaccine. Sequencing used immunoSEQ multiplex PCR; TCRdb keeps in-frame clones, though not all of them. The repertoire holds more than 20,000 clones, with around 86% as singletons. This sequence originates from an adult who received the AZD1222 COVID-19 vaccine. The chain employs TRBV2 and TRBJ1-2; TRBD1 aligns across 7 bases. This specimen was peripheral blood, taken 28 days after the second AZD1222 dose. In DNA, the CDR3 is TGTGCCAGCAGTGCGCAGGGGGGCGCTTATGGCTACACCTTC. Translation gives CASSAQGGAYGYTF.